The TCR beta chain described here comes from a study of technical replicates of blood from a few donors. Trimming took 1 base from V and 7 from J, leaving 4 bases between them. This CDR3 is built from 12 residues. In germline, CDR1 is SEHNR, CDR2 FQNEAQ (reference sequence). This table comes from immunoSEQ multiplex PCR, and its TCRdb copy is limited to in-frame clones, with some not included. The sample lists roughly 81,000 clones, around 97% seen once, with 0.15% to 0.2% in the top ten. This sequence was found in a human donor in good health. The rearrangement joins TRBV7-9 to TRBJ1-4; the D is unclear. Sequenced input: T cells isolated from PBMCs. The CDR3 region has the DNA TGTGCCAGCAGCTTAGTGGCTGAAAAACTGTTTTTT. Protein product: CASSLVAEKLFF.